This TCR beta chain was obtained from a study of blood T cells in healthy people across ages. Study-wide results and caveats: Per million T cells, TCR beta diversity dropped roughly linearly as age increased.

On this clonotype: Its antigen is unknown.

Alongside a J-beta primer mix, a sample-barcoded 5' primer served in a second PCR lasting roughly 6 to 11 cycles. TCRdb fed the 5' RACE reads into MiXCR, producing one record per CDR3 protein. The data show 650,000 to 800,000 distinct CDR3 sequences, 40% to 50% seen once. The receptor's source is a man aged 55 to 70 in good health. The sequenced material came from blood.

The CDR3: CASSSPTKAGGTDTQYF. CDR3 nucleotide sequence: TGTGCCAGCAGCTCGCCGACTAAAGCGGGGGGCACAGATACGCAGTATTTT. The chain couples TRBV7-6 to TRBJ2-3; 8 bases fit TRBD2. Germline V gene lookup returns CDR1 SGHVS and CDR2 FNYEAQ. The V and J ends lost 4 bases and 1 base, in that order; junction bases with no gene match: 10. The CDR3 has 17 residues.